This T cell receptor beta chain stems from a study of human T cells and chemical hapten exposure. Across the study: A roughly 2 cm by roughly 2 cm inner upper arm patch received 2% DPC for sensitization. Study-wide results and limits: No alteration of TCRs above 1 in 1000 frequency was seen with DPC sensitization. Counts of expanded TCRs (at PT1) showed a positive correlation with patch test score.

Time point specified: patch test 2, 6 weeks after DPC sensitization. Treatment in this sample: therapeutic diphenylcyclopropenone sensitization with weekly scalp DPC. Authors' data handling: Samples held a median of roughly 100,000 TCRs, range about 20,000–690,600. TCRdb re-derived calls from the RACE reads in MiXCR, one entry per CDR3 protein. TCRdb's processing, not the authors', yielded these V and J calls. The repertoire includes approximately 75,000 distinct CDR3 sequences, 7.5% to 9.5% of them detected once, and 3% to 4.5% sits in the top ten. Of note for this clonotype: What it recognizes is unknown.

The clonotype comes from a woman in her 50s with alopecia areata. Some clones in this sample may be carry-over from other donors' samples. Sequencing used whole blood, obtained in connection with sensitization to the hapten diphenylcyclopropenone (DPC).

The CDR3 protein is CASSGGQALHPSPGNTIYF. The DNA for the CDR3 is TGCGCCAGCAGCGGTGGACAGGCCCTACATCCGTCTCCTGGAAACACCATATATTTT. This chain connects TRBV5-1 to TRBJ1-3, with 7 bases aligning to TRBD1. The junction had 18 bases not matched to a gene; V was cut back by 4 bases and J by 2 bases. The CDR3 sequence is 19 residues long. Germline V CDR1 and CDR2: SGHRS, YFSETQ.